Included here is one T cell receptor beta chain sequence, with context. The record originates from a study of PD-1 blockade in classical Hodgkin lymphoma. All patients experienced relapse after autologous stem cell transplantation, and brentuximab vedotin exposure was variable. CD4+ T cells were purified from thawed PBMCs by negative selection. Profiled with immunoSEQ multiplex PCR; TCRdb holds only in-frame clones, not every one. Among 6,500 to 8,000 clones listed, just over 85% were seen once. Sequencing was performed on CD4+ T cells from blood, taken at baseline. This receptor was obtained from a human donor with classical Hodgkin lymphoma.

The CDR3 sequence: CASSTTLTATGELFF. The CDR3 DNA is TGTGCCAGCAGCACAACACTGACAGCTACCGGGGAGCTGTTTTTT. The J gene is TRBJ2-2, the V gene TRBV21-1; the D call in the table, TRBD1, was not verified against the DNA. TRBV21-1 represents a pseudogene. The CDR3 is made up of 15 amino acids.